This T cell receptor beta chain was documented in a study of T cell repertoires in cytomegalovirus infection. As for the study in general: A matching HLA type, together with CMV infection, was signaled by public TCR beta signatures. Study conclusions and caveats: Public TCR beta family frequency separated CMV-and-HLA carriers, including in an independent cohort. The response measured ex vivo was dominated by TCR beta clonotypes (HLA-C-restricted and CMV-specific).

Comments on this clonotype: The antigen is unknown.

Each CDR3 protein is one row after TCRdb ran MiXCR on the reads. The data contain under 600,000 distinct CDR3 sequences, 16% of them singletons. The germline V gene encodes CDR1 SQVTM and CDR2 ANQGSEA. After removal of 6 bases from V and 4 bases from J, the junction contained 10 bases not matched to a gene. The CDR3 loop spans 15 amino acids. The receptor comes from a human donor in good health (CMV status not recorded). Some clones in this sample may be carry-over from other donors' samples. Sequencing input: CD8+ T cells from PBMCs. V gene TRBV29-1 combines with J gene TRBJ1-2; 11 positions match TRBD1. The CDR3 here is CSVPGQGENGYGYTF. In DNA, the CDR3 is TGCAGCGTCCCGGGACAGGGGGAGAACGGCTATGGCTACACCTTC.